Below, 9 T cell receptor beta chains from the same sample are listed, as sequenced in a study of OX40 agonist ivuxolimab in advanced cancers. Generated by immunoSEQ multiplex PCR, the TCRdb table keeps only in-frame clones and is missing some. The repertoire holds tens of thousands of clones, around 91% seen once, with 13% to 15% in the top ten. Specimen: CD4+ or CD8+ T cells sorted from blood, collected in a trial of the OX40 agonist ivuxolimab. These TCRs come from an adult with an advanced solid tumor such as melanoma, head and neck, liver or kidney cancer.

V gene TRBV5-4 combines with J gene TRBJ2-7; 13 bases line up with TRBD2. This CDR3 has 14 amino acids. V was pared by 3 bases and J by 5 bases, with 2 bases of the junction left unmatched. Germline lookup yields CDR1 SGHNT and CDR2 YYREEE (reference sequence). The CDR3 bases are TGTGCCAGCAGCTGGACTAGCGGGAGCGACGAGCAGTACTTC. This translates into CASSWTSGSDEQYF.

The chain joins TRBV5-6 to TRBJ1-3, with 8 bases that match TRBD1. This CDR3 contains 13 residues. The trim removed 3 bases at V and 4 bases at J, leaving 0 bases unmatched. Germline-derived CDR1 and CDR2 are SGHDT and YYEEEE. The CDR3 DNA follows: TGTGCCAGCAGCTGGGACAGGGGAAACACCATATATTTT. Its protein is CASSWDRGNTIYF.

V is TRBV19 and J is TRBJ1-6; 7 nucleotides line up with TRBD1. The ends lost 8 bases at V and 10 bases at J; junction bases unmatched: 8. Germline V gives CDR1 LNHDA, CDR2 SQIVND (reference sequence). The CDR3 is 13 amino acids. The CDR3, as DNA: TGTGCCAGTGGGGACAGCATGCTGTCACCCCTCCACTTT. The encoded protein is CASGDSMLSPLHF.

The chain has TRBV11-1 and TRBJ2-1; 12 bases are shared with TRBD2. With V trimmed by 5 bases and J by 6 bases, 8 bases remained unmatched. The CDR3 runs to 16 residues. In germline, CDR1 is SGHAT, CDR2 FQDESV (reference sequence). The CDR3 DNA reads TGTGCCAGCAGCCCCCGACTAGCGGGAGATTCCAATGAGCAGTTCTTC. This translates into CASSPRLAGDSNEQFF.

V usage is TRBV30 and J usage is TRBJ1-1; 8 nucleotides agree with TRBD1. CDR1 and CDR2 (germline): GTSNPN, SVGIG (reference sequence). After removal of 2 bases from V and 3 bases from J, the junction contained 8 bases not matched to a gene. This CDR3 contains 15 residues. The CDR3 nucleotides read TGTGCCTGGAGTATTCCCAGGGGGCCCGACACTGAAGCTTTCTTT. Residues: CAWSIPRGPDTEAFF.

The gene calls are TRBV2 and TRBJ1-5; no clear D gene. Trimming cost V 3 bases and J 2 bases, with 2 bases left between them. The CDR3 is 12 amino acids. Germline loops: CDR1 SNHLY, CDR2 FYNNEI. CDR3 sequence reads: CASSDGNQPQHF. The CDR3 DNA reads TGTGCCAGCAGTGATGGCAATCAGCCCCAGCATTTT.

CDR3 residues: CASSGAVYQPQHF. As DNA, the CDR3 is TGTGCCAGTAGTGGGGCAGTATATCAGCCCCAGCATTTT. J is TRBJ1-5 and V is TRBV19; maybe TRBD1 (5 bases). The ends were cut back, 5 bases at V and 5 bases at J, with 10 bases in the middle. The CDR3 spans 13 residues. Per germline, CDR1 LNHDA and CDR2 SQIVND (reference sequence). The entire variable domain, with the rest obtained from reference TRBV19 and TRBJ1-5, is as follows: DGGITQSPKYLFRKEGQNVTLSCEQNLNHDAMYWYRQDPGQGLRLIYYSQIVNDFQKGDIAEGYSVSREKKESFPLTVTSAQKNPTAFYLCASSGAVYQPQHFGDGTRLSIL.

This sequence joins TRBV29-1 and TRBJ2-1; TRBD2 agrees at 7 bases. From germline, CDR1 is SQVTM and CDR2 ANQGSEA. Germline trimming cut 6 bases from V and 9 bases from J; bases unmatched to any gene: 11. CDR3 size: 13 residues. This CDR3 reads CSVRTRVLAEQFF. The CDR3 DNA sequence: TGCAGCGTACGGACTAGGGTACTTGCTGAGCAGTTCTTC.

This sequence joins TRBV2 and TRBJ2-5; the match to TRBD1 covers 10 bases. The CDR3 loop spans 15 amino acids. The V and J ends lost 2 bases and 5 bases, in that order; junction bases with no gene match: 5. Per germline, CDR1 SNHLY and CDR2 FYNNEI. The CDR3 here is CASSEYDRGRETQYF. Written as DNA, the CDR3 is TGTGCCAGCAGTGAATATGACAGGGGGCGTGAGACCCAGTACTTC.